This T cell receptor (beta chain) was profiled in a study of read filtering for tumor transcriptome and immune sequencing. Study context: Whole-transcriptome libraries were prepared after DNase treatment. Study-wide findings and caveats: IR-seq captured clonotypes deeper and more reliably than RNA-seq. In IR-seq, single-read clonotypes were around 80% of clonotypes but about 3.5% of reads.

The CDR3 has 13 residues. J gave up 7 bases and V 5 bases, and 7 bases lay outside the gene matches. Germline CDR1 reads SGHVS; CDR2 reads FQNEAQ. Molecular barcoded adaptors covering alpha/delta and beta/gamma chains were used on 400 to 450 ng RNA. TCRdb re-called the reads through MiXCR, storing one row per CDR3 protein. The sample yields about 39,000 distinct CDR3 sequences, more than 13% seen once. Every patient had bone marrow sampled while the disease was active. This clonotype was picked up many times. The antigen remains unidentified. Sequencing was performed on a population of CD138-negative cells sorted from bone marrow. The receptor comes from a donor aged 40 or over with multiple myeloma. V and J are TRBV7-8 and TRBJ2-5; 7 bases match TRBD1. The CDR3: CASSHDRDGTQYF. CDR3 DNA sequence: TGTGCCAGCAGCCACGACAGGGACGGGACCCAGTACTTC.